The T cell receptor (beta chain) under discussion was sequenced for a study of graft-versus-host responses after intestinal transplantation. Overall study results and limits: The recipient marrow held GvH clones, and some of them showed up first in ileum or blood. GvH clone levels peaked in circulation, and this peak was associated with early post-transplant HvG declines.

Assay: immunoSEQ multiplex PCR; the TCRdb copy retains only in-frame clones and omits some. The sample has more than 65,000 clones, 75% to 90% seen once; the top ten hold nearly 0.4%. From germline, CDR1 is SGHKS and CDR2 YYEKEE (reference sequence). CDR3 size: 16 residues. The V and J ends lost 1 base and 0 bases respectively, with 12 bases between them. Regarding this clone: Its antigen is still unknown.

The chain joins TRBV5-5 to TRBJ2-3; D perhaps matches TRBD1 (6 bases). Sequenced material: unstimulated CD4+ T cells sorted from spleen or lymph node cells, taken before transplant. This clonotype originated in a human donor who was the organ donor for an intestinal transplant. The CDR3 region has the DNA TGTGCCAGCAGCTTGTGGACAGTAGTAAGCACAGATACGCAGTATTTT. Translated: CASSLWTVVSTDTQYF.